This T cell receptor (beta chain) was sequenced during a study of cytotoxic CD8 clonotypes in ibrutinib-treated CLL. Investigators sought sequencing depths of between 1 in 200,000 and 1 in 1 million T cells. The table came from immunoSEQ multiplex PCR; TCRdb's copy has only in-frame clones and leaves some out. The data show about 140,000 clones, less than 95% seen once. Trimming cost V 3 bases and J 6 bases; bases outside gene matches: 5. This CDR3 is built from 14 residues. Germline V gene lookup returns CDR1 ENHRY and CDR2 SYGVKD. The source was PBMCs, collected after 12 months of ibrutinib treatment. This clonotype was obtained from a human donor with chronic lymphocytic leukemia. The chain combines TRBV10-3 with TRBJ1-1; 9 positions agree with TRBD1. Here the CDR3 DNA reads TGTGCCATCAGTGACCGGGACAGGGTCCCTGAAGCTTTCTTT. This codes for CAISDRDRVPEAFF.